This TCR beta chain was obtained from a study of shared clonotypes between healthy human individuals. V lost 4 bases and J lost 8; bases outside the gene matches: 8. The CDR3 consists of 15 residues. Germline V gene data show CDR1 as MDHEN and CDR2 as SYDVKM. About this clone itself: Its antigen is currently unknown.

Original processing methods: Filtering differed since immunoSEQ provided only junctions, with no quality scores. Repertoires were generated with immunoSEQ multiplex PCR, while TCRdb's copy carries only in-frame clones and drops some. V and J calls and clone size are copied from that table; D and trimming were computed from the DNA. Of approximately 2.3 million clones listed, over 90% were seen once; the top ten hold about 0.39%. Study results and caveats: Depth was large, yet rarefaction showed that sorted-subset sequencing was incomplete.

This TCR derives from a man aged 18 to 30 in good health. Some clones in this sample may be carry-over from other donors' samples. The sequencing input was naive CD4+ T cells from PBMCs. Described subset: CD45RA+ positively selected. The chain recombines TRBV28 with TRBJ2-3; 11 nucleotides line up with TRBD1. The CDR3 loop reads CASSSAGQGATTQYF. The CDR3, as DNA: TGTGCCAGCAGTTCGGCCGGACAGGGGGCGACTACGCAGTATTTT.